One and the same sample provided the 3 T cell receptor beta chains below, sequenced in a study of blood T cell repertoires in COVID-19. Method: immunoSEQ multiplex PCR; TCRdb's copy keeps in-frame clones and lacks some. The sample has roughly 200,000 clones; 86% are singletons. The specimen sequenced was PBMCs or T cells enriched from blood (not recorded which). The receptor source for this set is a woman under 40 who had recovered from COVID-19.

This chain links TRBV28 with TRBJ1-5; 9 nucleotides align to TRBD1. The germline gives CDR1 MDHEN, CDR2 SYDVKM. This CDR3 has 15 amino acids. Trimming at V came to 4 bases and at J to 5 bases, leaving 6 bases not matched to a gene. CDR3 DNA: TGTGCCAGCAGTTCCTCGGACAGGGGCCATCAGCCCCAGCATTTT. Its protein is CASSSSDRGHQPQHF.

The rearrangement links TRBV9 to TRBJ1-1; no clear D. CDR3 length equals 12 residues. Per the germline V gene, CDR1 is SGDLS and CDR2 is YYNGEE. V shed 4 bases and J shed 6 bases, with 10 bases lying between them. The CDR3 coding sequence is TGTGCCAGCAGCCCAAGGGAGCCTGAAGCTTTCTTT. This encodes CASSPREPEAFF.

V is TRBV28 and J is TRBJ2-7, with D perhaps TRBD2 (6 bases). Germline-derived CDR1 and CDR2 are MDHEN and SYDVKM. V lost 3 bases to trimming and J lost 1 base, with 16 bases between them. The CDR3 totals 16 residues. CDR3: CASSLVAGRMSYEQYF. In DNA form, the CDR3 reads TGTGCCAGCAGTTTGGTCGCTGGGAGGATGTCCTACGAGCAGTACTTC.